This T cell receptor beta chain was observed in a study of blood T cell repertoires in COVID-19. V was pared by 5 bases and J by 5 bases, with 10 bases between. CDR1 and CDR2 from the germline V gene are SGHNT and YENEEA. CDR3 length: 13 residues. Sequenced by immunoSEQ multiplex PCR; TCRdb stores in-frame clones only, minus some. The data contain under 60,000 clones, roughly 74% of them singletons. This clonotype originated in a human donor in a cohort sampled during active COVID-19. V and J are TRBV11-3 and TRBJ2-1; perhaps TRBD2 as D (7 bases). Sequences were obtained from peripheral blood. The chain's CDR3 is CASSPGGHNEQFF. The CDR3 coding sequence is TGTGCCAGCAGCCCCGGGGGGCACAATGAGCAGTTCTTC.